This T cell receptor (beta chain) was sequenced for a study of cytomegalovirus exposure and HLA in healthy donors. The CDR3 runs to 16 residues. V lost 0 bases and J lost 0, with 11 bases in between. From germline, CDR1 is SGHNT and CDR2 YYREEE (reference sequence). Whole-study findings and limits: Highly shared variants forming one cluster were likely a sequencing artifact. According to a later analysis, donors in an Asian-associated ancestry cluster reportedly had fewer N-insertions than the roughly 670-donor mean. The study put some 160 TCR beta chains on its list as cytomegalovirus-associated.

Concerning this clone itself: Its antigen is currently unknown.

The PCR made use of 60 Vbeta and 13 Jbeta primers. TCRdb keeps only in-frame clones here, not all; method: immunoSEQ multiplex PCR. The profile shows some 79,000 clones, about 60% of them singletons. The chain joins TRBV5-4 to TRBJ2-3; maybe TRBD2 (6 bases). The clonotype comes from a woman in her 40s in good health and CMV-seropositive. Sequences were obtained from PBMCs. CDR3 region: CASSLGSGQSTDTQYF. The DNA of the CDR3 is TGTGCCAGCAGCTTGGGTAGCGGCCAAAGCACAGATACGCAGTATTTT.